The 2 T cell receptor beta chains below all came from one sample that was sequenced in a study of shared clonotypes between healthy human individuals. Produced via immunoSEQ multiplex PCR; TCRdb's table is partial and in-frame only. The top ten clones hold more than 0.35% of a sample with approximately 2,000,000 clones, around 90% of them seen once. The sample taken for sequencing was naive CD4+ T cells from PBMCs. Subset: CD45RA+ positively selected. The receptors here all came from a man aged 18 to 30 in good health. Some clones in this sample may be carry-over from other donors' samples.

For the CDR3, the DNA is TGTGCCAGCAGTCCCCGACAGGGGGCGAAGACCCAGTACTTC. It specifies CASSPRQGAKTQYF. This chain links TRBV28 with TRBJ2-5, with 10 positions matching TRBD1. There are 14 residues in the CDR3. Germline V gene sequence: CDR1 MDHEN, CDR2 SYDVKM. J lost 6 bases, V lost 5 bases, and 6 bases had no gene match.

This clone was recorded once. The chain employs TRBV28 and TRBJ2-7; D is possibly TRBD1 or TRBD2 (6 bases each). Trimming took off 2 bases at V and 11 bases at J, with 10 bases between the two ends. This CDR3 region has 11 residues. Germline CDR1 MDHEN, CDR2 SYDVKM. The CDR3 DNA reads TGTGCCAGCAGTTTACAGGGGAGGAAGTACTTC. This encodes CASSLQGRKYF.